The 21 T cell receptor beta chains presented below share a single source sample, sequenced in a study of CD4 T cells in relation to SARS-CoV-2 and coronaviruses. Measured with immunoSEQ multiplex PCR; TCRdb has only the in-frame clones, and not every one. The sample includes roughly 23,000 clones, over 75% of them seen just once. Unexposed donor CD4+ T cells date from about 2011-2018, before the COVID-19 pandemic. CD4+ T cells were isolated from the cells after roughly 11 days of culture. No antigen has been assigned to these receptors. Specimen: CD4+ T cells from PBMCs, cultured in vitro. The source of these receptors is a human donor in good health.

This clone was counted only a few times. The chain uses TRBV28 and TRBJ1-5; D is unclear. This CDR3 is built from 12 residues. The germline V and J ends were trimmed by 5 bases and 5 bases, with 7 bases remaining between them. CDR1 MDHEN and CDR2 SYDVKM come from the germline V gene. CDR3 amino acids: CASSPRDQPQHF. In DNA, the CDR3 is TGTGCCAGCAGTCCTCGGGATCAGCCCCAGCATTTT.

This clone came up once. V gene TRBV11-2 combines with J gene TRBJ1-6, with D possibly matching TRBD1 (5 bases). The V end lost 0 bases, the J end lost 9 bases, and 12 bases lay between the germline ends. Per germline, CDR1 SGHAT and CDR2 FQNNGV. This CDR3 region has 15 residues. The CDR3 coding sequence is TGTGCCAGCAGCTTAGATCTCTCAGGGAGTTCACCCCTCCACTTT. As protein: CASSLDLSGSSPLHF.

The V gene is TRBV4-2, the J gene TRBJ2-1; the D gene is possibly TRBD2 (6 bases). Trimming removed 1 base at V and 4 bases at J, with 14 bases between. In germline, CDR1 is LGHNA, CDR2 YNFKEQ. The CDR3 consists of 16 residues. CDR3 DNA sequence: TGTGCCAGCAGCCAAGGGGGACTGGGCTCTTACAATGAGCAGTTCTTC. This encodes CASSQGGLGSYNEQFF.

The CDR3 DNA reads as TGCGCCAGCAGCTCAAAAAATCCTTCGGGACAGGGGATCTTTTTTTACAATGAGCAGTTCTTC. It codes for CASSSKNPSGQGIFFYNEQFF. The gene calls are TRBV5-1 and TRBJ2-1; 10 nucleotides match TRBD1. V trimming: 3 bases; J trimming: 4 bases; junction bases outside the gene matches: 22. This CDR3 has 21 residues. Germline V CDR1 and CDR2: SGHRS, YFSETQ.

The V gene is TRBV30, the J gene TRBJ1-2; TRBD1 agrees at 10 bases. The germline CDR1 and CDR2 sequences are GTSNPN and SVGIG (reference sequence). Trimming removed 0 bases from V and 3 bases from J; junction bases left unmatched: 4. This CDR3 has 15 amino acids. The CDR3 region has the DNA TGTGCCTGGAGTGTAGGACAGGGGGTCGACTATGGCTACACCTTC. Its translation: CAWSVGQGVDYGYTF.

The chain joins TRBV6-1 to TRBJ2-1; D is perhaps TRBD2 (6 bases). V was trimmed by 2 bases and J by 7 bases, leaving 12 bases between them. CDR1 is MNHNS, CDR2 SASEGT, per germline. The CDR3 is 14 residues long. CDR3 bases: TGTGCCAGCAGTGAAATAACTAGCCTTAATGAGCAGTTCTTC. Translation gives CASSEITSLNEQFF.

This chain uses TRBV5-4 with TRBJ2-1, with 10 bases fitting TRBD2. This CDR3 has 16 amino acids. The V gene end was trimmed by 4 bases and the J gene end by 10 bases; junction bases not matched to a gene: 14. CDR1 and CDR2 from the germline V gene are SGHNT and YYREEE (reference sequence). Here the CDR3 reads CASSPRTSGNVPEQFF. CDR3 nucleotide sequence: TGTGCCAGCAGCCCCAGAACTAGCGGGAACGTACCAGAGCAGTTCTTC.

This clone showed up just a few times. CDR3 DNA sequence: TGTGCCAGCAGTGAATATCGAGCGGGACGGGGGGAGACCCAGTACTTC. Amino acids: CASSEYRAGRGETQYF. The rearrangement uses TRBV6-1 and TRBJ2-5; 7 positions agree with TRBD2. This CDR3 has 16 amino acids. Germline V gives CDR1 MNHNS, CDR2 SASEGT. Unmatched junction bases numbered 11, after V lost 2 bases and J lost 5 bases.

V is TRBV7-2 and J is TRBJ2-3; 8 positions agree with TRBD2. Germline V CDR1 and CDR2: SGHTA, FQGNSA. This CDR3 has 14 residues. V shed 7 bases and J 4 bases; nucleotides not matched to a gene: 7. The CDR3 nucleotides are TGTGCCAGCATCAGCGGGAGTGTAGCAGATACGCAGTATTTT. It is translated as CASISGSVADTQYF. Drawing the rest from reference TRBV7-2 and TRBJ2-3, the complete variable domain is GAGVSQSPSNKVTEKGKDVELRCDPISGHTALYWYRQSLGQGLEFLIYFQGNSAPDKSGLPSDRFSAERTGGSVSTLTIQRTQQEDSAVYLCASISGSVADTQYFGPGTRLTVL.

This clone occurred a few times. V gene TRBV10-1 combines with J gene TRBJ1-5; D is unresolved. V lost 3 bases and J lost 6, with 0 bases in between. Germline lookup yields CDR1 WNHNN and CDR2 SYGVQD (reference sequence). CDR3 length: 10 residues. The CDR3 here is CASSDQPQHF. The CDR3 nucleotides read TGCGCCAGCAGTGATCAGCCCCAGCATTTT.

The chain couples TRBV13 to TRBJ2-7; the match to TRBD2 covers 8 bases. Germline-derived CDR1 and CDR2 are PRHDT and FYEKMQ (reference sequence). V was clipped by 5 bases and J by 9 bases; unmatched bases: 12. The CDR3 runs to 14 residues. The CDR3 DNA follows: TGTGCCAGCAGCCCGGGGGGGCCGGGGACCGGGCAGTACTTC. Residues: CASSPGGPGTGQYF.

V usage is TRBV28 and J usage is TRBJ1-1; D perhaps matches TRBD1 (6 bases). The CDR3 is made up of 12 amino acids. V lost 5 bases to trimming and J lost 11 bases, with 15 bases between them. Germline V CDR1 and CDR2: MDHEN, SYDVKM. The CDR3 region has the DNA TGTGCCAGCAGTACCCGGGACATTGGCGCTTTCTTT. It yields the protein CASSTRDIGAFF.

The chain uses TRBV4-2 and TRBJ2-7; D is possibly TRBD2 (7 bases). V shed 0 bases and J shed 5 bases, with 17 bases lying between them. The CDR3 totals 16 residues. In germline, CDR1 is LGHNA, CDR2 YNFKEQ. The CDR3 region has the DNA TGTGCCAGCAGCCAAGAGGGGGGCGGGAGTATCGACGAGCAGTACTTC. Translation: CASSQEGGGSIDEQYF.

This chain connects TRBV20-1 to TRBJ2-5, with 7 bases lining up with TRBD1. CDR1 and CDR2 (germline): DFQATT, SNEGSKA (reference sequence). Trimming removed 3 bases from V and 2 bases from J; junction bases left unmatched: 12. This CDR3 contains 16 residues. The CDR3 DNA is TGCAGTGCTAGTGTTCCGTGGGGCAGGGGGCAAGAGACCCAGTACTTC. Protein: CSASVPWGRGQETQYF.

The chain recombines TRBV28 with TRBJ1-6; no definite D call. Germline V gene sequence: CDR1 MDHEN, CDR2 SYDVKM. The V gene lost 3 bases and the J gene lost 5 bases, with 8 bases spanning the gap. This CDR3 contains 14 residues. The CDR3 DNA reads TGTGCCAGCAGTTTCTTCCTGGATAATTCACCCCTCCACTTT. Protein: CASSFFLDNSPLHF.

The gene calls are TRBV5-4 and TRBJ1-1, with a tentative D call TRBD1 (5 bases). Germline V gives CDR1 SGHNT, CDR2 YYREEE (reference sequence). The CDR3 totals 15 residues. V was trimmed by 0 bases and J by 1 base, leaving 10 bases between them. Written as DNA, the CDR3 is TGTGCCAGCAGCTTGGTGGGCAGGGAGAACACTGAAGCTTTCTTT. It translates to CASSLVGRENTEAFF.

This sequence joins TRBV7-2 and TRBJ2-7; 8 nucleotides match TRBD1. V shed 4 bases, J shed 6 bases, and the junction held 8 bases outside the gene matches. The germline gives CDR1 SGHTA, CDR2 FQGNSA. This CDR3 region has 14 residues. The CDR3, as DNA: TGTGCCAGCAGCTACGGACAGGGATGGTCCGAGCAGTACTTC. This encodes CASSYGQGWSEQYF.

The V and J genes are TRBV5-5 and TRBJ1-5; D gene unclear. This CDR3 is 16 amino acids long. Germline CDR1 and CDR2: SGHKS and YYEKEE (reference sequence). Trimming took 2 bases from V and 3 from J, leaving 15 bases between them. The DNA of the CDR3 is TGTGCCAGCAGCTTTCTGCCTACAGATTTCAATCAGCCCCAGCATTTT. The encoded protein is CASSFLPTDFNQPQHF.

The chain uses TRBV10-3 and TRBJ2-1, with TRBD2 matching 13 bases. V was clipped by 4 bases and J by 4 bases; unmatched bases: 1. CDR1 is ENHRY and CDR2 is SYGVKD in the germline V gene. This CDR3 is 15 amino acids long. The CDR3 loop reads CAISVLAGGYNEQFF. Written as DNA, the CDR3 is TGTGCCATCAGTGTACTAGCGGGAGGGTACAATGAGCAGTTCTTC.

This clone was seen more than once but under ten times. V is TRBV4-1 and J is TRBJ2-1; D might be TRBD2 (5 bases). The germline V and J ends were trimmed by 3 bases and 10 bases, with 22 bases remaining between them. This CDR3 is 16 amino acids long. CDR1 and CDR2 from the germline V gene are MGHRA and YSYEKL. The CDR3 sequence: CASSHHPTSSSGEQFF. CDR3 DNA: TGCGCCAGCAGCCATCATCCCACTAGTAGTTCGGGAGAGCAGTTCTTC.

The genes are TRBV3-1 (or the pseudogene TRBV3-2) and TRBJ2-7, with unresolved D. V lost 1 base to trimming and J lost 7 bases, with 11 bases between them. The CDR3 runs 13 residues. The germline gives CDR1 LGHDT, CDR2 YNNKEL (reference sequence). As DNA, the CDR3 is TGTGCCAGCAGCCAAGTAGCCATCGAGGAGCAGTACTTC. Amino acid sequence: CASSQVAIEEQYF.